These 11 T cell receptor beta chains were all obtained from the same sample, sequenced in a study of beta chain features in type 1 diabetes. Reverse transcribing all isolated RNA meant expressed TCRB transcripts were sequenced. The method was immunoSEQ multiplex PCR; TCRdb's version includes in-frame clones alone and lacks a portion of them. The data show about 350,000 clones, with 15% to 20% seen just once and about 0.044% held by the top ten. The sequencing input was naive CD4+ T cells from blood. These receptors were taken from a woman between 18 and 29 years old in good health.

The gene calls are TRBV14 and TRBJ2-5, with D uncertain. Germline V gene lookup returns CDR1 SGHDN and CDR2 FVKESK. CDR3 length equals 15 residues. The V gene lost 1 base and the J gene lost 5 bases, with 14 bases spanning the gap. CDR3 coding DNA: TGTGCCAGCAGCCAAGGAGGCTCAGTTGGCGAGACCCAGTACTTC. It codes for CASSQGGSVGETQYF.

The V gene is TRBV30, the J gene TRBJ2-1; perhaps TRBD1 as D (7 bases). CDR3 size: 16 residues. V dropped 3 bases and J dropped 2 bases, with 17 bases sitting between them. Looked up from germline, CDR1 is GTSNPN and CDR2 is SVGIG (reference sequence). The CDR3: CAWSDFRGAAYNEQFF. CDR3 DNA: TGTGCCTGGAGCGATTTCAGGGGGGCGGCCTACAATGAGCAGTTCTTC. The full variable domain, with the rest looked up from reference TRBV30 and TRBJ2-1, is SQTIHQWPATLVQPVGSPLSLECTVEGTSNPNLYWYRQAAGRGLQLLFYSVGIGQISSEVPQNLSASRPQDRQFILSSKKLLLSDSGFYLCAWSDFRGAAYNEQFFGPGTRLTVL.

This clone showed up just a few times. The rearrangement joins TRBV2 to TRBJ2-3; D is ambiguous. CDR1 and CDR2 from the germline V gene are SNHLY and FYNNEI. Trimming stripped 4 bases from V and 4 bases from J, with 9 bases between. The CDR3 runs to 13 residues. For the CDR3, the DNA is TGTGCCAGCAGTGCCGACTCTTCAGATACGCAGTATTTT. Residues: CASSADSSDTQYF.

The rearrangement links TRBV29-1 to TRBJ2-3, with D uncertain. The CDR3 sequence is 10 residues long. CDR1 and CDR2 (germline): SQVTM, ANQGSEA. V lost 6 bases to trimming and J lost 10 bases, with 11 bases between them. The CDR3 loop reads CSVREVAQYF. DNA for the CDR3: TGCAGCGTCCGAGAGGTGGCGCAGTATTTT.

This clone was detected a few times. This chain links TRBV30 with TRBJ2-5; D unclear. The CDR3 spans 12 residues. In germline, CDR1 is GTSNPN, CDR2 SVGIG (reference sequence). Trimming left V 3 bases short and J 4 bases short, with 9 bases between. CDR3 DNA sequence: TGTGCCTGGAGCCCAGGATTAGAGACCCAGTACTTC. This codes for CAWSPGLETQYF.

V is TRBV2 and J is TRBJ2-3, with 8 bases matching TRBD2. The CDR3 has 13 residues. Germline CDR1 is SNHLY and CDR2 is FYNNEI. Unmatched junction bases numbered 5, after V lost 4 bases and J lost 8 bases. The CDR3 coding sequence is TGTGCCAGCAGTGGGGAAGCGGGAGCTACGCAGTATTTT. Translating gives CASSGEAGATQYF.

V usage is TRBV25-1 and J usage is TRBJ2-5; D is uncertain. This CDR3 has 13 residues. Germline V CDR1 and CDR2: MGHDK, SYGVNS. Trimming pared 6 bases from V and 1 base from J, leaving 9 bases between. The CDR3 nucleotides read TGTGCCAGCAGCCGCGGCGTCCAAGAGACCCAGTACTTC. Its protein is CASSRGVQETQYF.

This sequence joins TRBV5-4 and TRBJ2-1; D call uncertain. This CDR3 spans 16 amino acids. The germline V gene has CDR1 SGHNT and CDR2 YYREEE (reference sequence). V lost 2 bases to trimming and J lost 3 bases, with 15 bases between them. Here the CDR3 DNA reads TGTGCCAGCAGCTTAGCCCTTACCGCGGTCTACAATGAGCAGTTCTTC. Its translation: CASSLALTAVYNEQFF.

This clone has a handful of counts. The V gene is TRBV2, the J gene TRBJ1-2; 7 bases align to TRBD1. Per germline, CDR1 SNHLY and CDR2 FYNNEI. V dropped 7 bases and J dropped 4; count of bases not matched to a gene: 3. The CDR3 contains 12 residues. The CDR3 DNA reads TGTGCCAGCAACCGACAGGGCTATGGCTACACCTTC. Amino acids: CASNRQGYGYTF.

The J gene is TRBJ2-7, the V gene TRBV13; weak D call: TRBD1 (5 bases). The germline CDR1 and CDR2 sequences are PRHDT and FYEKMQ (reference sequence). The length of the CDR3 is 14 residues. Trimming cost V 4 bases and J 2 bases, with 12 bases left between them. The CDR3 nucleotides are TGTGCCAGCAGCTATTATCAGGGAACCTACGAGCAGTACTTC. This codes for CASSYYQGTYEQYF.

The chain combines TRBV9 with TRBJ2-1, with 9 bases matching TRBD2. V shed 6 bases and J 0 bases; nucleotides not matched to a gene: 10. The CDR3 extends over 17 amino acids. In germline, CDR1 is SGDLS, CDR2 YYNGEE. The CDR3 loop reads CASNPSGGQSSYNEQFF. The CDR3 bases are TGTGCCAGCAATCCAAGCGGGGGGCAAAGCTCCTACAATGAGCAGTTCTTC. Full variable domain (missing parts from reference TRBV9 and TRBJ2-1): DSGVTQTPKHLITATGQRVTLRCSPRSGDLSVYWYQQSLDQGLQFLIQYYNGEERAKGNILERFSAQQFPDLHSELNLSSLELGDSALYFCASNPSGGQSSYNEQFFGPGTRLTVL.